This record looks at one T cell receptor (beta chain) sequence and its context. Antigen unknown. The CDR3 is cut off 3 residues early in the read; its end comes from the germline J gene. Germline CDR1 and CDR2: DFQATT and SNEGSKA (reference sequence). The CDR3 is made up of 14 amino acids. TCRdb's table, derived via immunoSEQ multiplex PCR, lists solely in-frame clones and lacks some. The sample includes under 35,000 clones. Thawed PBMCs were FACS-sorted into unstimulated CD4+CD25+CD127- regulatory T cells, CD4+CD25- non-regulatory cells, CD4 and CD8 cells. These data come from a study of Tregs in tolerant kidney transplant recipients. Regarding the study as a whole: Changing PCR primers prevented nucleotide comparison between some patients' samples. The most relevant donor-specific Treg TCRbeta repertoire apparently came from expansion with activated donor B cells.

The chain uses TRBV20-1 and TRBJ1-1; 9 bases fit TRBD1. The receptor comes from a human donor who received a combined kidney and bone marrow transplant. The sample consisted of CD8+ T cells from blood, taken before the transplant. The CDR3 bases that were read are TGCAGTGCTAAACGGGACAGGGCCCAGCGGGGA. The encoded protein is CSAKRDRAQRG. The whole CDR3 is CSAKRDRAQRGAFF.